This TCR beta chain originates from a study of tumor-infiltrating lymphocytes in primary liver carcinoma. Across the study: Among the tumors, stages were T1-T3 N0M0 and sizes about 4 to 10 cm.

Co-extraction of RNA and DNA was performed on about 18-30 mg of unsorted bulk tissue. Five discrete regions of every tumor underwent sampling. The CDR3 totals 12 residues. Germline V gene lookup returns CDR1 MNHNS and CDR2 SASEGT. Overall study results and limits: It was observed that only about 7.5-25% of the top clones appeared in every one of the five tumor regions. A significantly higher top-250-clone fraction was found in tumors than in blood (p = 0.039).

Details on this clonotype: Its target is unknown. The junction departs from germline at one end; a sequencing error may be responsible.

Total RNA amounting to roughly 450 ng was the source from which TCR beta cDNA was made with a constant-region primer. Three nested multiplex PCR rounds of slightly modified ARM-PCR generated TCR beta libraries. Running around 9 cycles apiece, the first two PCR rounds relied on TRBV1-TRBV30 forward primers together with a C-beta reverse primer. MiXCR, run by TCRdb on the multiplex PCR reads, gives a single entry per CDR3 protein. The profile shows some 32,000 distinct CDR3 sequences, around 80% of them singletons. The chain combines TRBV6-1 with TRBJ2-1, with no clear D. The origin of this receptor is a man between 35 and 55 years old with primary liver carcinoma and hepatitis B virus infection. Sequenced material: liver tumor tissue from sampling region 5. Sample subset: tumor region T5, tumor centre. The DNA for the CDR3 is TGTGCCAACAGTGAAGGCGAGATAAAGCAGTTCTTC. It encodes CANSEGEIKQFF.